This T cell receptor beta chain was observed in a study of breast tumors, draining lymph nodes, adjacent tissues. TCRdb reanalysed the multiplex PCR reads using MiXCR and keeps one entry per CDR3 protein. The profile shows 200,000 to 300,000 distinct CDR3 sequences, 30% to 35% of them singletons. Breast cancer patients provided tissue from their axillary draining lymph nodes. Study-wide results and limits: Tumors had less TCR diversity than lymph nodes, more than nontumor tissue. Tumor and nontumor repertoires were significantly more similar in luminal-like than in basal-like breast cancer. That most tumor T cells come from lymph nodes remained unproven.

This clonotype was seen many times. The antigen is undetermined. Input material: axillary lymph node tissue. The clonotype originates from a female donor with breast cancer. Some clones in this sample may be carry-over from other donors' samples.

CDR3 DNA sequence: TGCGCCAGCAGCTTGGACTCAGGGTTTCGCTACACCTTC. Amino acids: CASSLDSGFRYTF. The V gene is TRBV5-1, the J gene TRBJ1-2; maybe TRBD1 (5 bases). The V gene's germline CDR1 is SGHRS and CDR2 YFSETQ. This CDR3 region has 13 residues. The V end lost 0 bases, the J end lost 9 bases, and 12 bases lay between the germline ends.